The 19 T cell receptor beta chains reported below all come from one sample, sequenced in a study of T cell repertoires in cytomegalovirus infection. No antigens are known for them. TCRdb re-called the reads with MiXCR, one entry per CDR3 protein. The table records about 570,000 distinct CDR3 sequences, around 40% of them present only once. The sample in question was cultured PBMCs, obtained from culture after CMV antigen stimulation. Receptor source: a human donor in good health (CMV status not recorded). Some clones in this sample may be carry-over from other donors' samples.

This chain connects TRBV10-3 to TRBJ2-1; weak D call: TRBD1 (5 bases). The CDR3 contains 14 residues. V was clipped by 3 bases and J by 5 bases, with 11 bases between them. Germline CDR1 and CDR2: ENHRY and SYGVKD. CDR3 sequence (DNA): TGTGCCATCAGTGACAGGGTCCTCCACAATGAGCAGTTCTTC. It yields the protein CAISDRVLHNEQFF.

The genes are TRBV7-9 and TRBJ2-1, with 8 nucleotides matching TRBD2. J gave up 9 bases and V 0 bases, and 7 bases lay outside the gene matches. CDR1 and CDR2 (germline): SEHNR, FQNEAQ (reference sequence). The CDR3 is made up of 15 amino acids. CDR3 sequence: CASSLAQSGRSEQFF. The CDR3 nucleotides read TGTGCCAGCAGCTTAGCGCAAAGCGGGAGAAGTGAGCAGTTCTTC.

This sequence joins TRBV20-1 and TRBJ1-3; tentative D call: TRBD1 (5 bases). This CDR3 has 16 amino acids. V gave up 4 bases and J gave up 1 base, with 17 bases separating them. CDR1 is DFQATT, CDR2 SNEGSKA, per germline (reference sequence). CDR3: CSATGLGEVSGNTIYF. As DNA, the CDR3 is TGCAGTGCTACTGGGCTGGGGGAGGTATCTGGAAACACCATATATTTT.

The chain recombines TRBV28 with TRBJ2-7; D is uncertain. Trimming cost V 4 bases and J 3 bases, with 13 bases left between them. Germline V CDR1 and CDR2: MDHEN, SYDVKM. This CDR3 region has 14 residues. This chain's CDR3 is CASSSPSLVYEQYF. CDR3 sequence (DNA): TGTGCCAGCAGTTCTCCCTCTCTGGTCTACGAGCAGTACTTC.

The V call is TRBV27, the J call TRBJ1-5; D call uncertain. The length of the CDR3 is 13 residues. The germline V gene has CDR1 MNHEY and CDR2 SMNVEV (reference sequence). Trimming cost V 10 bases and J 4 bases, with 14 bases left between them. In DNA form, the CDR3 reads TGTGCCACTGGATGGGTTAGGAATCAGCCCCAGCATTTT. It encodes CATGWVRNQPQHF.

The chain carries TRBV7-9 and TRBJ1-2, with 7 positions matching TRBD1. The length of the CDR3 is 15 residues. J lost 3 bases, V lost 2 bases, and 6 bases had no gene match. CDR1 is SEHNR, CDR2 FQNEAQ, per germline (reference sequence). The CDR3, as DNA: TGTGCCAGCAGCTTAAGCCGGACAGGTTACTATGGCTACACCTTC. It specifies CASSLSRTGYYGYTF. Looking up the rest from reference TRBV7-9 and TRBJ1-2 gives the full variable domain: DTGVSQNPRHKITKRGQNVTFRCDPISEHNRLYWYRQTLGQGPEFLTYFQNEAQLEKSRLLSDRFSAERPKGSFSTLEIQRTEQGDSAMYLCASSLSRTGYYGYTFGSGTRLTVV.

This chain uses TRBV10-3 with TRBJ2-3, with D possibly matching TRBD1 (6 bases). CDR1 and CDR2 (germline): ENHRY, SYGVKD. V gave up 9 bases and J gave up 6 bases, with 13 bases separating them. This CDR3 has 12 amino acids. CDR3 protein: CAITGSDDTQYF. As DNA, the CDR3 is TGTGCCATTACAGGGAGCGATGATACGCAGTATTTT.

The chain couples TRBV19 to TRBJ2-1; D may be TRBD2 (5 bases). The ends were cut back, 10 bases at V and 9 bases at J, with 25 bases in the middle. Germline-derived CDR1 and CDR2 are LNHDA and SQIVND (reference sequence). The CDR3 has 15 amino acids. DNA for the CDR3: TGTGCCACTTCCCCGGCCCATCTTAGCGTTGGTGAGCAGTTCTTC. Amino acids: CATSPAHLSVGEQFF.

Only a few counts were recorded for this clonotype. This rearrangement joins TRBV27 to TRBJ1-1; D possibly corresponds to TRBD1 (5 bases). The V end was cut by 2 bases, the J end by 0 bases, with 13 bases between. The CDR3 totals 16 residues. Germline V CDR1 and CDR2: MNHEY, SMNVEV (reference sequence). The CDR3 is CASSLRGVGLNTEAFF. CDR3 DNA: TGTGCCAGCAGTTTAAGGGGAGTGGGGTTGAACACTGAAGCTTTCTTT.

V and J are TRBV5-3 and TRBJ2-5, with 8 bases identical to TRBD1. TRBV5-3 is an ORF; its function is uncertain. V dropped 8 bases and J dropped 5; count of bases not matched to a gene: 17. This CDR3 comprises 16 residues. The CDR3 DNA reads TGTGCCAGCAGCCGGAACGGACAGGGTAATTCCGAGACCCAGTACTTC. Its protein is CASSRNGQGNSETQYF.

V and J are TRBV7-2 and TRBJ2-2; unclear D gene. This CDR3 is built from 15 residues. The V end was cut by 5 bases, the J end by 3 bases, with 13 bases between. Germline V gene lookup returns CDR1 SGHTA and CDR2 FQGNSA. The CDR3 DNA reads as TGTGCCAGCAGCCCCAGGAGTACTCACACCGGGGAGCTGTTTTTT. It is translated as CASSPRSTHTGELFF.

This clonotype was recorded once. The chain has TRBV5-1 and TRBJ2-3; TRBD2 aligns across 9 bases. V gave up 4 bases and J gave up 3 bases; unmatched junction bases: 6. Germline V gene lookup returns CDR1 SGHRS and CDR2 YFSETQ. The CDR3 runs to 15 residues. CDR3 sequence (DNA): TGCGCCAGCAGCCCAGGACTAGCGAGGACAGATACGCAGTATTTT. Translating gives CASSPGLARTDTQYF.

The chain joins TRBV10-3 to TRBJ2-1; TRBD2 matches 12 bases. The CDR3 is 15 residues long. Trimming cost V 6 bases and J 6 bases; bases outside gene matches: 6. From germline, CDR1 is ENHRY and CDR2 SYGVKD. CDR3 region: CAISAGTSGFNEQFF. DNA of the CDR3: TGTGCCATCAGCGCCGGGACTAGCGGGTTCAATGAGCAGTTCTTC.

This sequence joins TRBV7-9 and TRBJ2-3; D remains unclear. The length of the CDR3 is 13 residues. Deletions cut 8 bases from V and 0 bases from J, with 9 bases between. Looked up from germline, CDR1 is SEHNR and CDR2 is FQNEAQ (reference sequence). CDR3 in DNA: TGTGCCAGCCCAGCGAGTAGCACAGATACGCAGTATTTT. Translated: CASPASSTDTQYF. Full variable domain (rest looked up from reference TRBV7-9 and TRBJ2-3): DTGVSQNPRHKITKRGQNVTFRCDPISEHNRLYWYRQTLGQGPEFLTYFQNEAQLEKSRLLSDRFSAERPKGSFSTLEIQRTEQGDSAMYLCASPASSTDTQYFGPGTRLTVL.

The V call is TRBV28, the J call TRBJ1-1, with a possible D match to TRBD1 (5 bases). Germline V lookup: CDR1 MDHEN, CDR2 SYDVKM. CDR3 size: 14 residues. Between the trimmed V and J ends, which lost 8 bases and 2 bases, there was a span of 15 bases. The CDR3 sequence: CASRSWGSNTEAFF. Here the CDR3 DNA reads TGTGCCAGCCGCAGCTGGGGGTCAAACACTGAAGCTTTCTTT.

The chain combines TRBV12-5 with TRBJ1-1; TRBD1 matches 7 bases. Trimming cost V 6 bases and J 2 bases; bases outside gene matches: 9. The length of the CDR3 is 15 residues. The germline V gene encodes CDR1 LGHNT and CDR2 FRNRAP. CDR3 DNA sequence: TGTGCTAGTGGCCTTTCCGACAGGGTCAACACTGAAGCTTTCTTT. It is translated as CASGLSDRVNTEAFF.

The chain combines TRBV6-1 with TRBJ1-3; no clear D. Germline loops: CDR1 MNHNS, CDR2 SASEGT. Trimming took off 1 base at V and 1 base at J, with 8 bases between the two ends. The CDR3 is 15 residues long. The CDR3 nucleotides are TGTGCCAGCAGTGAAGTGAGGGCTTCTGGAAACACCATATATTTT. This gives the protein CASSEVRASGNTIYF.

The rearrangement uses TRBV6-6 and TRBJ2-7; 7 bases match TRBD1. Germline CDR1 reads MNHNY; CDR2 reads SVGAGI (reference sequence). The CDR3 consists of 15 residues. V shed 2 bases and J 7 bases; nucleotides not matched to a gene: 11. The CDR3 DNA sequence: TGTGCCAGCAGTTACCCACCACCGACAGGGTCGGAGCAGTACTTC. It specifies CASSYPPPTGSEQYF.

This sequence joins TRBV5-6 and TRBJ2-7; D is possibly TRBD1 (6 bases). The CDR3 spans 13 residues. In germline, CDR1 is SGHDT, CDR2 YYEEEE. The V gene lost 3 bases and the J gene lost 10 bases, with 17 bases spanning the gap. The CDR3 region is CASSSGTFTPQYF. In DNA form, the CDR3 reads TGTGCCAGCAGCTCCGGGACATTCACGCCACAGTACTTC.